These 5 T cell receptor beta chains share one sample of origin, sequenced in a study of T cells in women clearing cervical HPV infection. The protocol was immunoSEQ multiplex PCR, while the TCRdb copy is restricted to in-frame clones and leaves out a portion. The table lists some 50,000 clones. The sample was blood buffy coat. The receptor source for this set is a woman between 18 and 69 years old with a cervical HPV16 infection that either progressed to CIN3+ or cleared (not recorded which).

Details on this clone: The CDR3 goes on 3 residues after the read ends, and that part is filled in from the germline J gene. The chain combines TRBV20-1 with TRBJ2-5; 11 bases map to TRBD1. This CDR3 is built from 15 residues. Germline V CDR1 and CDR2: DFQATT, SNEGSKA (reference sequence). J was trimmed by 4 bases and V by 3 bases; bases with no gene match: 7. CDR3 DNA (partial): TGCAGTGCTAGTAACTGGGGACAGGGGGGAGAGACC. It translates to CSASNWGQGGET. The whole CDR3 protein reads CSASNWGQGGETQYF.

Remarks on this clone: The read falls 3 residues short of the CDR3 end, and the missing part is taken from the germline J gene. The chain is built from TRBV10-3 and TRBJ1-4; a possible D gene is TRBD1 (6 bases). Germline V lookup: CDR1 ENHRY, CDR2 SYGVKD. V lost 2 bases to trimming and J lost 5 bases, with 12 bases between them. The CDR3 length is 15 residues. The CDR3 protein is CAISEQTGLNEKLFF. Incomplete CDR3 DNA: TGTGCCATCAGTGAGCAGACAGGTCTAAATGAAAAA.

CDR3 loop: CASTSPGQGTEQFF. Incomplete CDR3 DNA: TGTGCCAGCACCTCCCCGGGACAGGGGACTGAG. The chain employs TRBV2 and TRBJ2-1; TRBD1 aligns across 10 bases. The read finishes 3 residues shy of the CDR3 end, and the germline J gene is used to complete it. CDR1 SNHLY and CDR2 FYNNEI come from the germline V gene. The trim removed 7 bases at V and 9 bases at J, leaving 9 bases unmatched. This CDR3 contains 14 residues.

The part of the CDR3 DNA that was read is TGTGCCAGCAGCCCCCCCCTGGGGACAGGGGGCCATTCACCG. This codes for CASSPPLGTGGHSP. The CDR3 reads in full as CASSPPLGTGGHSPLFF. The chain links TRBV4-2 to TRBJ2-2; 12 nucleotides match TRBD1. The read ends 3 residues shy of where the CDR3 ends; the end is completed using the germline J gene. The CDR3 loop spans 17 amino acids. The V gene's germline CDR1 is LGHNA and CDR2 YNFKEQ.

In the case of this clone: Coverage ceases 3 residues before the CDR3 finishes, and the germline J gene fills in the end. V is TRBV10-1 and J is TRBJ2-1; maybe TRBD2 (5 bases). The germline V gene has CDR1 WNHNN and CDR2 SYGVQD (reference sequence). V dropped 0 bases and J dropped 8 bases, with 11 bases sitting between them. There are 14 residues in the CDR3. CDR3 DNA, as far as it was read: TGCGCCAGCAGTGAGTCGGCGGGTCGCCATGAG. Translating it yields CASSESAGRHE. The full CDR3 protein reads CASSESAGRHEQFF.